In its sample, the clone carrying this TCR beta chain was seen a few times. Its cognate antigen is unknown. The data stem from a study of post-analysis software for immune sequencing data. Background on the study: Recorded disease courses covered relapsing-remitting, secondary progressive and progressive-relapsing multiple sclerosis. Some patients had no subtype annotation.

Unique molecular identifiers were carried by the TCR beta cDNA libraries. Some 500,000 cDNA molecules were obtained per 1 to 10 million input T cells. One entry per CDR3 protein, called by TCRdb with MiXCR from the PCR reads. The table has hundreds of thousands of distinct CDR3 sequences, 55% to 60% seen once. Germline V lookup: CDR1 MNHEY, CDR2 SVGAGI. The CDR3 sequence is 14 residues long. The V segment lost 2 bases and the J segment 5 bases; nucleotides outside the gene matches: 3. General study findings and limits: Controls had lower frequencies than patients of 4 or 5 TRBV segments, which included TRBV5-6, TRBV5-1 and TRBV20-1. Samples sharing a preparation batch grouped tightly together when assessed by F measure. Diversity measured as normalized Chao1 was significantly lower in multiple sclerosis patients than in controls.

The genes are TRBV6-5 and TRBJ2-7, with 10 bases that match TRBD2. This receptor was identified in a girl aged 2 to 10 with multiple sclerosis. The material sequenced was blood. The CDR3 spells CASSYVAGGHEQYF. In DNA form, the CDR3 reads TGTGCCAGCAGTTACGTAGCGGGAGGCCACGAGCAGTACTTC.